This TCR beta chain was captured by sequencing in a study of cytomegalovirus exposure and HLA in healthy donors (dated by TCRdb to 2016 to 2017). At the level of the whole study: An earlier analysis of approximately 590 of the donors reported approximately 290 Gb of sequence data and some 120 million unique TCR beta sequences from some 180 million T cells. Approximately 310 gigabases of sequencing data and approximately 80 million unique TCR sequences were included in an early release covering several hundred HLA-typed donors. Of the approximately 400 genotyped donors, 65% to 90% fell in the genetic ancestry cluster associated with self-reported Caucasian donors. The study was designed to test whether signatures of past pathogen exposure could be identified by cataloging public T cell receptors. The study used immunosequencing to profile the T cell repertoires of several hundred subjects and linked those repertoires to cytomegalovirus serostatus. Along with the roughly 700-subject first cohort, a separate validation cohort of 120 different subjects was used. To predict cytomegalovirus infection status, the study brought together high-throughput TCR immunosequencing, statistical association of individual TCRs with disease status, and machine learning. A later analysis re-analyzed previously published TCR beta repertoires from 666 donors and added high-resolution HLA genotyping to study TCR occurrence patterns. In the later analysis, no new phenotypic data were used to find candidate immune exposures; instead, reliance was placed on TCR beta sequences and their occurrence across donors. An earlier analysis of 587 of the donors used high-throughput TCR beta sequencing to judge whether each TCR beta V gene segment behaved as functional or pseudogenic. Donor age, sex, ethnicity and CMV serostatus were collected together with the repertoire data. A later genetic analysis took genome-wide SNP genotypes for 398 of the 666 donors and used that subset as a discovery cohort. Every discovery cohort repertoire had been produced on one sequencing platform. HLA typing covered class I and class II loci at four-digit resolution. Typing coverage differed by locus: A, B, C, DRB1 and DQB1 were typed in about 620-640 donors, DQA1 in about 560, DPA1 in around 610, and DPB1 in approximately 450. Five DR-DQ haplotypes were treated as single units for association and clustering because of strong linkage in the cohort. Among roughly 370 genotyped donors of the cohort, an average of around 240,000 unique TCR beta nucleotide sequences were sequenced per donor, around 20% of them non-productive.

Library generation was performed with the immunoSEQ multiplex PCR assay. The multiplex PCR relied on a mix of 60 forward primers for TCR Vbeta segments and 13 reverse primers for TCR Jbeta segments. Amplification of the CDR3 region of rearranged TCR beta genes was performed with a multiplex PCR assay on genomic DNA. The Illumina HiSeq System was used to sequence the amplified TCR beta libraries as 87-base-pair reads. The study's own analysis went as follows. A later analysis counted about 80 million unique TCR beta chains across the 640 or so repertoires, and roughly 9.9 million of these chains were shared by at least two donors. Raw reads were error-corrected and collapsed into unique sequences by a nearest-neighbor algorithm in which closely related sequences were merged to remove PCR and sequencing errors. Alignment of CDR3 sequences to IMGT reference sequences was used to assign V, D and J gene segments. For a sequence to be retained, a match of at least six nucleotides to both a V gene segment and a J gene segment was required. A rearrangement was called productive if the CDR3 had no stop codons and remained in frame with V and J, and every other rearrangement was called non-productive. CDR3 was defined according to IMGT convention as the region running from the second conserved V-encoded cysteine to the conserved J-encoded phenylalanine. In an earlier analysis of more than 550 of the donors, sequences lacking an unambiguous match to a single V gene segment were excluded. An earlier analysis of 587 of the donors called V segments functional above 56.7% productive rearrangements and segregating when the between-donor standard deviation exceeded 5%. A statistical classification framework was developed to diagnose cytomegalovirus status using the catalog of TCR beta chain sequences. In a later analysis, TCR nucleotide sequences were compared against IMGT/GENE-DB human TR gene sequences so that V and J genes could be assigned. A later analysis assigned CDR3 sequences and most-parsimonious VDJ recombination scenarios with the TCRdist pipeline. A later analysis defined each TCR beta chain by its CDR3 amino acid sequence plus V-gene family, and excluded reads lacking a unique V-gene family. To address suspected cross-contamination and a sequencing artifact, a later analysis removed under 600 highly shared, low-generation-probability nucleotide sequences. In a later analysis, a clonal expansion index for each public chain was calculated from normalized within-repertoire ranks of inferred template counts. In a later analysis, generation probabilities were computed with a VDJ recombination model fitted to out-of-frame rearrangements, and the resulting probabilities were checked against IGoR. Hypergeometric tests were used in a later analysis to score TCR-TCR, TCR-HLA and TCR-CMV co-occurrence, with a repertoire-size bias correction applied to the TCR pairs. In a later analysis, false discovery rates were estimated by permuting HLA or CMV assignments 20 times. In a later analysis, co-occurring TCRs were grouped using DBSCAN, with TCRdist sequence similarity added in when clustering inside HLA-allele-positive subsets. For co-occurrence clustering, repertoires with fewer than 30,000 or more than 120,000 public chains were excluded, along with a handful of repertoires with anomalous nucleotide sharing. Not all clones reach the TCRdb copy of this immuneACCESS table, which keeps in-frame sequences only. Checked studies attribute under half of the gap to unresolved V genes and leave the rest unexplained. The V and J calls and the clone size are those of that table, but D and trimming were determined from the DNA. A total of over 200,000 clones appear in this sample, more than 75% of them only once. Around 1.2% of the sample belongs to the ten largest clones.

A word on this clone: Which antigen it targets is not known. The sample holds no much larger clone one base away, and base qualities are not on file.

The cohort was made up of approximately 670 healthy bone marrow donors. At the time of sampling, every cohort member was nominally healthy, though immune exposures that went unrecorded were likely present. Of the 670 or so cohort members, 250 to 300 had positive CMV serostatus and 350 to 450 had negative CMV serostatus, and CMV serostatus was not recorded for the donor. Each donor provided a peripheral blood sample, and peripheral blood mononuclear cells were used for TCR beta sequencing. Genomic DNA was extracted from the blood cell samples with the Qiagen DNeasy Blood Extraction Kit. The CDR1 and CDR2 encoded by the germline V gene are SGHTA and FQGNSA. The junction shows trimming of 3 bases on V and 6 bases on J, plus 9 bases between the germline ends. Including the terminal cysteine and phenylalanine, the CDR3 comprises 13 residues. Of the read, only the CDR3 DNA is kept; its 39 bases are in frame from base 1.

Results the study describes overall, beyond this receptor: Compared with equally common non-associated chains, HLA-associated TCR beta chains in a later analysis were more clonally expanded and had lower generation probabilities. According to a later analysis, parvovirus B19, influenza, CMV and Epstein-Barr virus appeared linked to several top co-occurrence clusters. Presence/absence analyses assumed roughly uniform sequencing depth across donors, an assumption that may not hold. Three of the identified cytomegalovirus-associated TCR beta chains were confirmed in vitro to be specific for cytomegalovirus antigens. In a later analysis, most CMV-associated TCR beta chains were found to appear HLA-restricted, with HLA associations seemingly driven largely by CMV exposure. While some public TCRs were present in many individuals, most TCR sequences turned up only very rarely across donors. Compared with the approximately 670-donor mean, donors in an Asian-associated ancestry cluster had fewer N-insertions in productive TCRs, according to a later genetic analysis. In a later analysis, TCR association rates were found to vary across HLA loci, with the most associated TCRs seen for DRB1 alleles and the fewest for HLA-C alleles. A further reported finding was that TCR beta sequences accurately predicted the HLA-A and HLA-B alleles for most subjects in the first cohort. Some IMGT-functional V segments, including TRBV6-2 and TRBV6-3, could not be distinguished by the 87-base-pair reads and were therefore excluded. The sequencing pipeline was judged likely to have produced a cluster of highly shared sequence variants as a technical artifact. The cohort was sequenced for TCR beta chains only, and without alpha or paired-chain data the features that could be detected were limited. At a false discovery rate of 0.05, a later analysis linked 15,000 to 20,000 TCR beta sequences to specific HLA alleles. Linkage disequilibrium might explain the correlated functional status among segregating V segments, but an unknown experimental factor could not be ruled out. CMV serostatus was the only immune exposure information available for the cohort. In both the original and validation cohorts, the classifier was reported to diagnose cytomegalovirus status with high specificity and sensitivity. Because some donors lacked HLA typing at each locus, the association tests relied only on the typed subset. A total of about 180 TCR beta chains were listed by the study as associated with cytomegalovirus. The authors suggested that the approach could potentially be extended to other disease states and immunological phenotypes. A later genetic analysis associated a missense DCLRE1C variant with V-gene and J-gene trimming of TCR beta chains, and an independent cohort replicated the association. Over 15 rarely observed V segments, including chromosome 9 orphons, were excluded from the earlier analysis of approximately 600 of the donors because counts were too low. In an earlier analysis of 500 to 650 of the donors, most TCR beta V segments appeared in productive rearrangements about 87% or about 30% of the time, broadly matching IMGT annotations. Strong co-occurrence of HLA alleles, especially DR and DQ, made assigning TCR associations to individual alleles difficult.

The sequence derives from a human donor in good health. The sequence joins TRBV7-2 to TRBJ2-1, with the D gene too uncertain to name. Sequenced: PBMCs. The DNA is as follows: TGTGCCAGCAGCTTTGGCCCGTTCAATGAGCAGTTCTTC. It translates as CASSFGPFNEQFF. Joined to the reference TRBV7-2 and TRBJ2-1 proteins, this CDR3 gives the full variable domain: GAGVSQSPSNKVTEKGKDVELRCDPISGHTALYWYRQSLGQGLEFLIYFQGNSAPDKSGLPSDRFSAERTGGSVSTLTIQRTQQEDSAVYLCASSFGPFNEQFFGPGTRLTVL.